This T cell receptor beta chain was captured by sequencing in a study of naive and memory T cell subsets. Two oligonucleotides, mixed equimolar, formed the beta constant-region primer covering TRBC1 and TRBC2. Ligated cDNA was amplified by four rounds of PCR with nested alpha and beta constant-region primers and SP2. MiXCR was run by TCRdb on the UMI-ligation and nested PCR reads, yielding one entry per CDR3 protein. The repertoire holds tens of thousands of distinct CDR3 sequences, with less than 15% as singletons. Broader study findings: From naive to CM, EM and EMRA, diversity decreased and Gini increased.

Many counts were recorded for this clonotype. What it binds is not known. Four subsets defined by CD45RA and CD27 were sorted after CD3, CD4, CD8 and live/dead staining. This CDR3 region has 19 residues. Germline CDR1 reads SGHAT; CDR2 reads FQDESV (reference sequence). Losses at the gene ends were 4 bases for V and 3 bases for J; bases not matched to a gene: 19. The chain joins TRBV11-1 to TRBJ2-7; 9 bases match TRBD2. This TCR was sampled from a human donor in good health. Sequencing was performed on central memory CD4+ T cells from blood. The CDR3 here is CASSSPPRTSDHAYYEQYF. For the CDR3, the DNA is TGTGCCAGCAGCTCCCCACCGAGGACTAGCGACCATGCATACTACGAGCAGTACTTC.